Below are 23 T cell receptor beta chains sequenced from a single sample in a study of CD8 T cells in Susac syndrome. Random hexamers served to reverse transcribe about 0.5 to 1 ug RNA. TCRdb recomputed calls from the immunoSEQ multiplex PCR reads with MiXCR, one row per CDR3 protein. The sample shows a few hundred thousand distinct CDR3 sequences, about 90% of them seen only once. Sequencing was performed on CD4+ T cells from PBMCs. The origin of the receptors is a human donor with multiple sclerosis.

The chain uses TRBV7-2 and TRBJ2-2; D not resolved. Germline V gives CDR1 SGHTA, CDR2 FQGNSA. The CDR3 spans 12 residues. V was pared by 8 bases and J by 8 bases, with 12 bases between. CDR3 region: CASSPLAGELFF. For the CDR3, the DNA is TGTGCCAGCTCACCACTTGCTGGGGAGCTGTTTTTT.

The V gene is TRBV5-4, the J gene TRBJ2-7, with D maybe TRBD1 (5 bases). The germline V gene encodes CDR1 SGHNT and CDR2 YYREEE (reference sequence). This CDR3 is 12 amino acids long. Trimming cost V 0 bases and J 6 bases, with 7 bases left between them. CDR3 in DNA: TGTGCCAGCAGCTTGGAGGGGCCCGAGCAGTACTTC. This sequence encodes CASSLEGPEQYF.

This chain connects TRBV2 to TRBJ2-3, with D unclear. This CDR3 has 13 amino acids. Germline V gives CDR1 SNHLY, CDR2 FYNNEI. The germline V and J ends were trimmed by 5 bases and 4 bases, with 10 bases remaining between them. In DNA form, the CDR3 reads TGTGCCAGCAGTAGGACGACGGCAGATACGCAGTATTTT. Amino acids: CASSRTTADTQYF.

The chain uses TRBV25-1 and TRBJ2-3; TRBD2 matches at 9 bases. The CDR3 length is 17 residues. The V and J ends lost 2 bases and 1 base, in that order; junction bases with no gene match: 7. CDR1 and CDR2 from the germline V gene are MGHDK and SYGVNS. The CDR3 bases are TGTGCCAGCAGTGAAACGCTAGCGGGACGGGGCACAGATACGCAGTATTTT. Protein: CASSETLAGRGTDTQYF.

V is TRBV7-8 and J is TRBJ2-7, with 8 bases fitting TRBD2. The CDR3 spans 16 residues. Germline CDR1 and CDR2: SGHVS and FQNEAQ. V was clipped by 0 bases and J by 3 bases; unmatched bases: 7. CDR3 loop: CASSLARLAGHYEQYF. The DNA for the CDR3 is TGTGCCAGCAGCTTAGCGAGGCTAGCGGGCCACTACGAGCAGTACTTC.

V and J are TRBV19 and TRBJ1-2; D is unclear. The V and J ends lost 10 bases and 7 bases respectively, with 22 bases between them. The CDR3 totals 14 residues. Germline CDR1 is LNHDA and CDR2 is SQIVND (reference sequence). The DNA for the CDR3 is TGTGCCACCTCACTCGGAGCTGGTCCGCTTGGCTACACCTTC. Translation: CATSLGAGPLGYTF. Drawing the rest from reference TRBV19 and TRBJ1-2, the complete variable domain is DGGITQSPKYLFRKEGQNVTLSCEQNLNHDAMYWYRQDPGQGLRLIYYSQIVNDFQKGDIAEGYSVSREKKESFPLTVTSAQKNPTAFYLCATSLGAGPLGYTFGSGTRLTVV.

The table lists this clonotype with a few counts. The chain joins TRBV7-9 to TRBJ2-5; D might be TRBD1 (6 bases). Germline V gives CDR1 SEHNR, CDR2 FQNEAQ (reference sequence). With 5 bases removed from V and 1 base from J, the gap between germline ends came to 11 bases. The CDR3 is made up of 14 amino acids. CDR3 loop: CASSLSRGQETQYF. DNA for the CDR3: TGTGCCAGCAGCCTGAGCAGGGGCCAAGAGACCCAGTACTTC.

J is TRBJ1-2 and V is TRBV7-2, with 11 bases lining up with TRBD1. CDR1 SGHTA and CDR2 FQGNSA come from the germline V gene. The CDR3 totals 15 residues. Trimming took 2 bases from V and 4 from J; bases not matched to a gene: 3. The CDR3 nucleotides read TGTGCCAGCAGCTTACGGACAGGGGGCGGCTATGGCTACACCTTC. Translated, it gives CASSLRTGGGYGYTF. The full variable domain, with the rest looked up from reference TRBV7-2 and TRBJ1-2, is GAGVSQSPSNKVTEKGKDVELRCDPISGHTALYWYRQSLGQGLEFLIYFQGNSAPDKSGLPSDRFSAERTGGSVSTLTIQRTQQEDSAVYLCASSLRTGGGYGYTFGSGTRLTVV.

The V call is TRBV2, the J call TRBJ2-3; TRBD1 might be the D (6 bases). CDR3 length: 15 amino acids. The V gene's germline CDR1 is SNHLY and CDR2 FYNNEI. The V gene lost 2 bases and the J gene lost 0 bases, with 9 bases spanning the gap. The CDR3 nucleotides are TGTGCCAGCAGTGAACGAACAGGGAGCACAGATACGCAGTATTTT. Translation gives CASSERTGSTDTQYF.

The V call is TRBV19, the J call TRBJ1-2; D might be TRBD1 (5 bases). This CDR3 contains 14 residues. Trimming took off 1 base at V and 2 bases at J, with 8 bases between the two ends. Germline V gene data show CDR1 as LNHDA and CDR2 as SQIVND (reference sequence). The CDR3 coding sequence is TGTGCCAGTAGTATAGGAAGGGGAAACTATGGCTACACCTTC. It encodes CASSIGRGNYGYTF.

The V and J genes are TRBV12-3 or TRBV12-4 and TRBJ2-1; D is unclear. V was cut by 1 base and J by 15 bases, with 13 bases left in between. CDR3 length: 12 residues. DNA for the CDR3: TGTGCCAGCAGTTTAGATATTCCCGAACGGTTCTTC. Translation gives CASSLDIPERFF.

CDR3 bases: TGTGCCAGCACGCAGAACAGAAACCAAGAGACCCAGTACTTC. Its protein product is CASTQNRNQETQYF. The chain combines TRBV6-5 with TRBJ2-5; D unresolved. Trimming took off 7 bases at V and 0 bases at J, with 12 bases between the two ends. Germline lookup yields CDR1 MNHEY and CDR2 SVGAGI. CDR3 size: 14 residues.

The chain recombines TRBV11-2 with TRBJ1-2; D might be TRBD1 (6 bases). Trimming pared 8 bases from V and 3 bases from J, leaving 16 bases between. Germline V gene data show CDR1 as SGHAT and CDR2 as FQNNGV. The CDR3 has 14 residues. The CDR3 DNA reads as TGTGCCAGCTCCAGCCGGGGGCAAGACTATGGCTACACCTTC. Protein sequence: CASSSRGQDYGYTF.

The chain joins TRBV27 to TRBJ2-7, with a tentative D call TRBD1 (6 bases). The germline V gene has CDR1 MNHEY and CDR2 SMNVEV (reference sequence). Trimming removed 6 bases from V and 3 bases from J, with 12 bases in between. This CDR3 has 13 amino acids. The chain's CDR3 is CASRRDTFYEQYF. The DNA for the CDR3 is TGTGCCAGCAGACGGGACACCTTCTACGAGCAGTACTTC.

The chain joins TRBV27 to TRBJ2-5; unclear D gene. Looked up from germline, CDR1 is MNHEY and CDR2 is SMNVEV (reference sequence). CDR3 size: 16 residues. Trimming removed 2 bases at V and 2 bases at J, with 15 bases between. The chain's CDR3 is CASSLRAGAAQETQYF. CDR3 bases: TGTGCCAGCAGTTTACGGGCAGGCGCCGCACAAGAGACCCAGTACTTC.

For the CDR3, the DNA is TGCAGTGCTAGAAAGGGACTCAACTACGAGCAGTACTTC. Its translation is CSARKGLNYEQYF. The genes are TRBV20-1 and TRBJ2-7; a possible D gene is TRBD2 (6 bases). CDR1 and CDR2 (germline): DFQATT, SNEGSKA (reference sequence). This CDR3 comprises 13 residues. Trimming left V 2 bases short and J 3 bases short, with 11 bases between.

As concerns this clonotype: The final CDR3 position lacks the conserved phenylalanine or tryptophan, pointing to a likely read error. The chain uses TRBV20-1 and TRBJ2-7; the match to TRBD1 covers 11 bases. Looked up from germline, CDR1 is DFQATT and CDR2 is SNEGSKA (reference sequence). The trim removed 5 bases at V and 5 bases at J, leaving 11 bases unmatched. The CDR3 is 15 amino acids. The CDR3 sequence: CSAPSGGTGGNEQYL. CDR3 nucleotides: TGCAGTGCTCCCTCCGGGGGGACAGGGGGAAACGAGCAGTACTTG.

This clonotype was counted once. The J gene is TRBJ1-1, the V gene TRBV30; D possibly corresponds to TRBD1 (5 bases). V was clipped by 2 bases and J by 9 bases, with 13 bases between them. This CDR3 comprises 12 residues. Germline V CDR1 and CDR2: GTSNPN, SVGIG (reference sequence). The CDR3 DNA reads TGTGCCTGGAGTTTGAGGGGAGTGAAAGCTTTCTTT. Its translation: CAWSLRGVKAFF.

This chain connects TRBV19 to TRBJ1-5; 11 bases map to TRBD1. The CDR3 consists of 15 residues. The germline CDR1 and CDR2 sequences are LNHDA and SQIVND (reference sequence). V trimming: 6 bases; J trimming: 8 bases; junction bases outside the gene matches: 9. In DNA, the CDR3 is TGTGCCAGTAGCCGGGACAGGGGGAGGAGGGAGCCCCAGCATTTT. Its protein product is CASSRDRGRREPQHF.

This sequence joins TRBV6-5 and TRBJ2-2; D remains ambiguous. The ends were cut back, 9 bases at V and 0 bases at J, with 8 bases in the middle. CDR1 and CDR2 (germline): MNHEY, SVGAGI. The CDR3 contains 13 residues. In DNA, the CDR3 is TGTGCCAGTCGGAGCCCGAACACCGGGGAGCTGTTTTTT. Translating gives CASRSPNTGELFF.

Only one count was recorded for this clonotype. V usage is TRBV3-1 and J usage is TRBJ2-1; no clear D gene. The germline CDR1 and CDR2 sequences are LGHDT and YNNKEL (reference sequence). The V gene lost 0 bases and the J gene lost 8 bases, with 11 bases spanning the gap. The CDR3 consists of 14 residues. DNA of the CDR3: TGTGCCAGCAGCCAAGATCTCACGCGATATGAGCAGTTCTTC. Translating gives CASSQDLTRYEQFF.

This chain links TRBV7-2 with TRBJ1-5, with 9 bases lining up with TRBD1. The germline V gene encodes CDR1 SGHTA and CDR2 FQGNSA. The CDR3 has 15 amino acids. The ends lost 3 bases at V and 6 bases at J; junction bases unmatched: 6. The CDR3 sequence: CASSFGDRDSQPQHF. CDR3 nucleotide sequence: TGTGCCAGCAGCTTCGGGGACAGGGACAGTCAGCCCCAGCATTTT.

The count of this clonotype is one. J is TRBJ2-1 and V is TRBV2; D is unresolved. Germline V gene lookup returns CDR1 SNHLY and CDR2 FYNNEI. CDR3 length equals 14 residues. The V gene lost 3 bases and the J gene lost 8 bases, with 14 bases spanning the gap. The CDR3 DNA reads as TGTGCCAGCAGTGAGACACCAGCCGGCGATGAGCAGTTCTTC. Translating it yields CASSETPAGDEQFF.